A single sample is the source of the 29 T cell receptor beta chains below, sequenced in a study of CD8 T cells in Susac syndrome. RNA, at about 0.45 to 1 ug, was reverse transcribed with random hexamers. Via MiXCR, TCRdb re-called the immunoSEQ multiplex PCR reads, giving one row per CDR3 protein. The sample has under 200,000 distinct CDR3 sequences; roughly nine tenths are singletons. The source material was CD4+ T cells from PBMCs. These TCRs come from a human donor in good health.

The genes are TRBV5-1 and TRBJ1-6; possibly TRBD1 for D (6 bases). The CDR3 consists of 14 residues. V lost 4 bases and J 7 bases, leaving 12 bases between the germline ends. Germline CDR1 and CDR2: SGHRS and YFSETQ. CDR3 region: CASSPPGGNSPLHF. In DNA form, the CDR3 reads TGCGCCAGCAGCCCCCCCGGGGGCAATTCACCCCTCCACTTT. Combining the CDR3 with reference TRBV5-1 and TRBJ1-6 gives the whole variable domain KAGVTQTPRYLIKTRGQQVTLSCSPISGHRSVSWYQQTPGQGLQFLFEYFSETQRNKGNFPGRFSGRQFSNSRSEMNVSTLELGDSALYLCASSPPGGNSPLHFGNGTRLTVT.

The rearrangement links TRBV20-1 to TRBJ2-7; weak D call: TRBD2 (5 bases). Trimming pared 2 bases from V and 2 bases from J, leaving 7 bases between. Germline V lookup: CDR1 DFQATT, CDR2 SNEGSKA (reference sequence). This CDR3 has 12 amino acids. Written as DNA, the CDR3 is TGCAGTGCTAGACGGGGTCCCTACGAGCAGTACTTC. It translates to CSARRGPYEQYF.

J is TRBJ2-2 and V is TRBV9; D is uncertain. V was shortened by 4 bases and J by 0 bases, with 19 bases between the two germline ends. The CDR3 consists of 18 residues. CDR1 is SGDLS, CDR2 YYNGEE, per germline. The CDR3 here is CASSSLYSRAPNTGELFF. Written as DNA, the CDR3 is TGTGCCAGCAGCTCCCTTTACTCTAGGGCCCCGAACACCGGGGAGCTGTTTTTT.

The rearrangement joins TRBV5-6 to TRBJ1-4; maybe TRBD1 (6 bases). Germline V CDR1 and CDR2: SGHDT, YYEEEE. The V and J ends lost 3 bases and 4 bases respectively, with 16 bases between them. The length of the CDR3 is 16 residues. DNA of the CDR3: TGTGCCAGCAGCTCAACCGACAGGAGGGATAATGAAAAACTGTTTTTT. Protein product: CASSSTDRRDNEKLFF.

J is TRBJ1-1 and V is TRBV7-9; D uncertain. The CDR3 totals 13 residues. Per the germline V gene, CDR1 is SEHNR and CDR2 is FQNEAQ (reference sequence). Trimming removed 1 base at V and 3 bases at J, with 6 bases between. The CDR3 DNA follows: TGTGCCAGCAGCTTAGAGGTGGACACTGAAGCTTTCTTT. This encodes CASSLEVDTEAFF.

V usage is TRBV12-3 or TRBV12-4 and J usage is TRBJ2-7; the match to TRBD1 covers 7 bases. V shed 2 bases, J shed 0 bases, and the junction held 10 bases outside the gene matches. The CDR3 has 17 residues. CDR3 nucleotides: TGTGCCAGCAGTTTACGAGGGACAGTCAGGAGCTCCTACGAGCAGTACTTC. This encodes CASSLRGTVRSSYEQYF.

The chain employs TRBV6-2 or TRBV6-3 and TRBJ1-5; D is ambiguous. The germline CDR1 and CDR2 sequences are MNHEY and SVGEGT. Trimming took 0 bases from V and 6 from J, leaving 6 bases between them. The CDR3 runs 13 residues. The CDR3 here is CASSYSEGQPQHF. The DNA for the CDR3 is TGTGCCAGCAGTTACTCCGAGGGTCAGCCCCAGCATTTT.

In its sample, this clonotype was seen once. The chain employs TRBV7-9 and TRBJ2-6, with D hard to call. Germline CDR1 SEHNR, CDR2 FQNEAQ (reference sequence). Trimming took 0 bases from V and 0 from J, leaving 6 bases between them. CDR3 length equals 16 residues. The CDR3 DNA follows: TGTGCCAGCAGCTTAGCTCAGAACTCTGGGGCCAACGTCCTGACTTTC. This gives the protein CASSLAQNSGANVLTF.

The chain employs TRBV30 and TRBJ1-4, with D perhaps matching TRBD1 (6 bases). The CDR3 totals 11 residues. Germline loops: CDR1 GTSNPN, CDR2 SVGIG (reference sequence). The ends were cut back, 4 bases at V and 15 bases at J, with 15 bases in the middle. In nucleotides, the CDR3 is TGTGCCTGGACCCAGGACAGTCAGATGTTTTTT. Translating gives CAWTQDSQMFF.

This clonotype has just a few counts. The V and J genes are TRBV11-2 and TRBJ2-2; D unclear. The CDR3 is 17 amino acids. Trimming left V 2 bases short and J 0 bases short, with 13 bases between. Germline-derived CDR1 and CDR2 are SGHAT and FQNNGV. As DNA, the CDR3 is TGTGCCAGCAGCTTAAGGCGGTTCTACCCGAACACCGGGGAGCTGTTTTTT. This translates into CASSLRRFYPNTGELFF.

CDR3 nucleotides: TGCAGTGCTGCGGACCCAGATACGCAGTATTTT. Amino acids: CSAADPDTQYF. The chain couples TRBV20-1 to TRBJ2-3; D call uncertain. Germline CDR1 is DFQATT and CDR2 is SNEGSKA (reference sequence). This CDR3 comprises 11 residues. V was shortened by 5 bases and J by 4 bases, with 7 bases between the two germline ends.

This chain joins TRBV28 and TRBJ1-4; D gene unclear. CDR1 MDHEN and CDR2 SYDVKM come from the germline V gene. The CDR3 has 12 amino acids. V lost 6 bases and J 5 bases, leaving 7 bases between the germline ends. The CDR3 sequence: CASREANEKLFF. The CDR3 nucleotides read TGTGCCAGCAGGGAGGCGAATGAAAAACTGTTTTTT.

Written as DNA, the CDR3 is TGTGCCAGCAGCCTACTGACAGGGGAGTACGAAGAGACCCAGTACTTC. It codes for CASSLLTGEYEETQYF. The gene calls are TRBV9 and TRBJ2-5; 8 nucleotides line up with TRBD1. The CDR3 loop spans 16 amino acids. V shed 4 bases, J shed 3 bases, and the junction held 11 bases outside the gene matches. Germline-derived CDR1 and CDR2 are SGDLS and YYNGEE.

The J gene is TRBJ2-5, the V gene TRBV12-3 or TRBV12-4; 11 bases are a match to TRBD2. With 3 bases clipped from V and 2 bases from J, the junction kept 11 bases outside the gene matches. The CDR3 runs to 18 residues. The DNA for the CDR3 is TGTGCCAGCAGTTTCGGGGGACTAGCGGAAAAACCGCAAGAGACCCAGTACTTC. Protein: CASSFGGLAEKPQETQYF.

This clonotype has just a few counts. CDR3 protein: CASSFGAGTDTQYF. The DNA of the CDR3 is TGTGCCAGCAGTTTTGGGGCAGGGACGGATACGCAGTATTTT. The rearrangement joins TRBV7-9 to TRBJ2-3; D might be TRBD1 or TRBD2, each matching 5 bases. Trimming pared 6 bases from V and 6 bases from J, leaving 16 bases between. This CDR3 has 14 amino acids. In germline, CDR1 is SEHNR, CDR2 FQNEAQ (reference sequence).

This sequence joins TRBV6-5 and TRBJ1-6; possibly TRBD1 for D (6 bases). CDR1 MNHEY and CDR2 SVGAGI come from the germline V gene. The CDR3 contains 15 residues. V lost 8 bases, J lost 7 bases, and 18 bases lay in between. The CDR3 DNA sequence: TGTGCCAGCTGCAGGTCGGGGGGCGAAAATTCACCCCTCCACTTT. Amino acids: CASCRSGGENSPLHF.

The chain carries TRBV29-1 and TRBJ1-1; D is undetermined. There are 14 residues in the CDR3. Per the germline V gene, CDR1 is SQVTM and CDR2 is ANQGSEA. The V end was cut by 5 bases, the J end by 1 base, with 14 bases between. As DNA, the CDR3 is TGCAGCGTTAATGGGTTAGCCTCGAACACTGAAGCTTTCTTT. Translating it yields CSVNGLASNTEAFF.

V is TRBV6-5 and J is TRBJ2-7; tentatively, D is TRBD1 (5 bases). CDR1 and CDR2 from the germline V gene are MNHEY and SVGAGI. Trimming removed 7 bases from V and 6 bases from J, with 10 bases in between. CDR3 length: 11 amino acids. CDR3 sequence (DNA): TGTGCCAGCACGCAGGGCGGCGAGCAGTACTTC. Translation gives CASTQGGEQYF.

In this sample, this clonotype turned up once. The chain couples TRBV5-1 to TRBJ2-7; TRBD2 might be the D (7 bases). Germline loops: CDR1 SGHRS, CDR2 YFSETQ. With 3 bases removed from V and 11 bases from J, the gap between germline ends came to 15 bases. CDR3 size: 12 residues. CDR3 nucleotide sequence: TGCGCCAGCAGCTACGAGGGGGGGCGCGAGTACTTC. Protein sequence: CASSYEGGREYF. Full variable domain (missing parts from reference TRBV5-1 and TRBJ2-7): KAGVTQTPRYLIKTRGQQVTLSCSPISGHRSVSWYQQTPGQGLQFLFEYFSETQRNKGNFPGRFSGRQFSNSRSEMNVSTLELGDSALYLCASSYEGGREYFGPGTRLTVT.

The chain carries TRBV7-8 and TRBJ2-1; D is ambiguous. The V gene's germline CDR1 is SGHVS and CDR2 FQNEAQ. The CDR3 contains 11 residues. V lost 3 bases to trimming and J lost 5 bases, with 2 bases between them. The CDR3, as DNA: TGTGCCAGCAGCTTGGACAATGAGCAGTTCTTC. Its protein product is CASSLDNEQFF.

The table lists this clonotype with a count of one. V gene TRBV5-4 combines with J gene TRBJ2-1, with 8 bases matching TRBD2. Germline assignment: CDR1 SGHNT and CDR2 YYREEE (reference sequence). The V gene end was trimmed by 2 bases and the J gene end by 2 bases; junction bases not matched to a gene: 3. CDR3 length: 15 residues. The CDR3 is CASSFGTRPYNEQFF. The CDR3 nucleotides are TGTGCCAGCAGCTTTGGGACTAGACCCTACAATGAGCAGTTCTTC.

This rearrangement joins TRBV19 to TRBJ1-5; maybe TRBD1 (5 bases). Germline loops: CDR1 LNHDA, CDR2 SQIVND (reference sequence). V was cut by 1 base and J by 5 bases, with 9 bases left in between. This CDR3 is built from 14 residues. The CDR3 region has the DNA TGTGCCAGTAGTATAGGGCAGGGTCATCAGCCCCAGCATTTT. Translating gives CASSIGQGHQPQHF. Full variable domain (outside the CDR3, taken from reference TRBV19 and TRBJ1-5): DGGITQSPKYLFRKEGQNVTLSCEQNLNHDAMYWYRQDPGQGLRLIYYSQIVNDFQKGDIAEGYSVSREKKESFPLTVTSAQKNPTAFYLCASSIGQGHQPQHFGDGTRLSIL.

The J gene is TRBJ2-2, the V gene TRBV27, with 7 bases identical to TRBD2. Germline V CDR1 and CDR2: MNHEY, SMNVEV (reference sequence). The ends lost 6 bases at V and 4 bases at J; junction bases unmatched: 8. The CDR3 length is 15 residues. The CDR3 region has the DNA TGTGCCAGCAGCCGGGAGGCGCGGCGCACCGGGGAGCTGTTTTTT. It translates to CASSREARRTGELFF.

This clonotype occurred once. V gene TRBV2 combines with J gene TRBJ1-1; D not certain. Germline V gene sequence: CDR1 SNHLY, CDR2 FYNNEI. Trimming took 5 bases from V and 11 from J, leaving 12 bases between them. The CDR3 is 11 residues long. CDR3: CASSPGGRAFF. CDR3 coding DNA: TGTGCCAGCAGTCCCGGTGGTCGGGCTTTCTTT. Filled out from reference TRBV2 and TRBJ1-1, the complete variable domain reads EPEVTQTPSHQVTQMGQEVILRCVPISNHLYFYWYRQILGQKVEFLVSFYNNEISEKSEIFDDQFSVERPDGSNFTLKIRSTKLEDSAMYFCASSPGGRAFFGQGTRLTVV.

The chain is built from TRBV28 and TRBJ1-3, with a possible D match to TRBD1 (5 bases). This CDR3 region has 14 residues. The germline V gene has CDR1 MDHEN and CDR2 SYDVKM. Between the trimmed V and J ends, which lost 8 bases and 3 bases, there was a span of 14 bases. The CDR3: CASRGGYYGNTIYF. DNA of the CDR3: TGTGCCAGCCGGGGGGGTTATTATGGAAACACCATATATTTT.

This rearrangement joins TRBV6-1 to TRBJ2-2; D remains unclear. Germline V lookup: CDR1 MNHNS, CDR2 SASEGT. The CDR3 length is 15 residues. V gave up 3 bases and J gave up 0 bases, with 8 bases separating them. CDR3 sequence (DNA): TGTGCCAGCAGTGAGCAGCTTTCGAACACCGGGGAGCTGTTTTTT. It translates to CASSEQLSNTGELFF.

The genes are TRBV5-6 and TRBJ2-7; D gene unclear. This CDR3 is built from 14 residues. CDR1 is SGHDT and CDR2 is YYEEEE in the germline V gene. V lost 5 bases and J 0 bases, leaving 12 bases between the germline ends. This CDR3 is CASRNLRTSYEQYF. The DNA of the CDR3 is TGTGCCAGCAGGAACCTGAGGACCTCCTACGAGCAGTACTTC.

A single count supports this clonotype. This chain connects TRBV20-1 to TRBJ1-1; perhaps TRBD1 as D (6 bases). Trimming removed 4 bases from V and 0 bases from J, with 12 bases in between. CDR3 size: 14 residues. Per the germline V gene, CDR1 is DFQATT and CDR2 is SNEGSKA (reference sequence). The CDR3 coding sequence is TGCAGTGCTATATCCGGGACATTGAACACTGAAGCTTTCTTT. Its translation is CSAISGTLNTEAFF.

The chain is built from TRBV6-2 or TRBV6-3 and TRBJ2-3, with D hard to call. The CDR3 length is 13 residues. V was shortened by 0 bases and J by 10 bases, with 11 bases between the two germline ends. In germline, CDR1 is MNHEY, CDR2 SVGEGT. The CDR3 sequence is CASSYSPSVAQYF. For the CDR3, the DNA is TGTGCCAGCAGTTACTCCCCCAGTGTGGCGCAGTATTTT.